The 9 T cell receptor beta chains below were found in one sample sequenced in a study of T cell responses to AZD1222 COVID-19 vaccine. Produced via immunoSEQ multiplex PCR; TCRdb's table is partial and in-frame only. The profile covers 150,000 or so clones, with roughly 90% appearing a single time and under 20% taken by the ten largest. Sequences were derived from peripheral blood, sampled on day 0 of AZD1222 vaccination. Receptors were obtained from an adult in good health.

The CDR3 spells CASSLKGSLLYF. The CDR3 region has the DNA TGTGCCAGCAGCCTAAAGGGCAGCTTACTGTACTTC. V is TRBV13 and J is TRBJ2-7; D gene uncertain. Germline V gene data show CDR1 as PRHDT and CDR2 as FYEKMQ (reference sequence). The CDR3 length is 12 residues. The V end lost 5 bases, the J end lost 12 bases, and 17 bases lay between the germline ends.

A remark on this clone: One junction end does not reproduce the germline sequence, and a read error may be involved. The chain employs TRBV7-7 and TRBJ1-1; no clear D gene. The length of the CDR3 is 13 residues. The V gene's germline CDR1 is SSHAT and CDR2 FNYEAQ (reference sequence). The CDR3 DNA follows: TGTGCTAGCAGCCCGACTGGGGACACTGAAGCTTTCTTT. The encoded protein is CASSPTGDTEAFF.

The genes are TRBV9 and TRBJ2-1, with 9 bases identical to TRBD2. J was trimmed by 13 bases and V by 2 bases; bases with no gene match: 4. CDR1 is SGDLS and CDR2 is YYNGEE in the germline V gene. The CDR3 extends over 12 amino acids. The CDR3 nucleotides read TGTGCCAGCAGCGTGACTAGCGGACCACAGTTCTTC. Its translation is CASSVTSGPQFF.

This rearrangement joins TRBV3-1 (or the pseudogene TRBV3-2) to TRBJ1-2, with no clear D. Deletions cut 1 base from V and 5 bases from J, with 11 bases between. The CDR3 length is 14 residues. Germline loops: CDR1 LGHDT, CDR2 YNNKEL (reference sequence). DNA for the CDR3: TGTGCCAGCAGCCAAGCGGGAAAACCTTATGGCTACACCTTC. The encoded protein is CASSQAGKPYGYTF.

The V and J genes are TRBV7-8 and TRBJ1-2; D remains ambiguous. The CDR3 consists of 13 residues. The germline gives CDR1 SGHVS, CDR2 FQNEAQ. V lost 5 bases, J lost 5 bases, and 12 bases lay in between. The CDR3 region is CASSPTREYGYTF. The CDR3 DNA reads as TGTGCCAGCAGCCCAACACGGGAGTATGGCTACACCTTC.

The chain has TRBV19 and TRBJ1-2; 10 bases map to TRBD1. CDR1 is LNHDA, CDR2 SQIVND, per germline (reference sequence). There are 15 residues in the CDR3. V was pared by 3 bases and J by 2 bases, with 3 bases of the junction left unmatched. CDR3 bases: TGTGCCAGTAGTATTAAGGGACAGGGGAACTATGGCTACACCTTC. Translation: CASSIKGQGNYGYTF. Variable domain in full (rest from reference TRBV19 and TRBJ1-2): DGGITQSPKYLFRKEGQNVTLSCEQNLNHDAMYWYRQDPGQGLRLIYYSQIVNDFQKGDIAEGYSVSREKKESFPLTVTSAQKNPTAFYLCASSIKGQGNYGYTFGSGTRLTVV.

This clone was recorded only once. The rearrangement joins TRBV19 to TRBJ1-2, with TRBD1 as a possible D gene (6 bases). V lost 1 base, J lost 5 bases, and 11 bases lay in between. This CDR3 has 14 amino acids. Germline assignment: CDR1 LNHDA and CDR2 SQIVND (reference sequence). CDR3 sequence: CASSIVGQSYGYTF. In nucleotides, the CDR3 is TGTGCCAGTAGTATAGTTGGACAGTCTTATGGCTACACCTTC.

CDR3 sequence: CASGGRAEAFF. CDR3 nucleotide sequence: TGTGCCAGCGGGGGTCGGGCTGAAGCTTTCTTT. The chain joins TRBV12-3 or TRBV12-4 to TRBJ1-1; perhaps TRBD1 as D (5 bases). Deletions cut 8 bases from V and 6 bases from J, with 10 bases between. The CDR3 runs 11 residues.

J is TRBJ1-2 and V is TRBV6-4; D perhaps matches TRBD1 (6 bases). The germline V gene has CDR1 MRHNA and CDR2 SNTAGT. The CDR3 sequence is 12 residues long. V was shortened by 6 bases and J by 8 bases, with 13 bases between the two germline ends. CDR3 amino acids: CASRDSSVGYTF. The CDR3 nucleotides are TGTGCCAGCAGGGACAGCTCCGTCGGCTACACCTTC.